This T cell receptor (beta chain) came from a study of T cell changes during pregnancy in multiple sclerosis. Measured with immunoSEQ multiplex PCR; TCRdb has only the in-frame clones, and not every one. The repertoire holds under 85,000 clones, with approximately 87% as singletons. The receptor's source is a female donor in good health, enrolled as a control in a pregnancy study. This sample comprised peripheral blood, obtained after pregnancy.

The CDR3 region is CASSQRGLAGGNNEQFF. In DNA form, the CDR3 reads TGTGCCAGCAGCCAAAGGGGACTAGCGGGGGGAAACAATGAGCAGTTCTTC. The chain carries TRBV11-1 and TRBJ2-1; 15 bases are shared with TRBD2. The CDR3 has 17 residues. V gave up 5 bases and J gave up 5 bases; unmatched junction bases: 7. Germline values: CDR1 SGHAT, CDR2 FQDESV (reference sequence).